The clone carrying this T cell receptor (beta chain) was seen a few times. The antigen is undetermined. Researchers isolated at least 7 million PBMCs per sample. A J-beta primer mix and a sample-barcoded 5' primer were used in a second PCR of roughly 7 to 12 cycles. Template switching added a 12-random-nucleotide identifier to every cDNA molecule. TCRdb ran MiXCR on the 5' RACE reads and lists one entry per CDR3 protein. The sample carries around 1,900,000 distinct CDR3 sequences, about two fifths recorded once. CDR3 size: 16 residues. V dropped 0 bases and J dropped 2 bases, with 14 bases sitting between them. Germline CDR1 and CDR2: MNHEY and SVGAGI. This record comes from a study of blood T cells in healthy people across ages. Regarding the study as a whole: Age brought a roughly linear fall in TCR beta diversity measured per million T cells.

This chain uses TRBV6-5 with TRBJ2-7; D is possibly TRBD1 (6 bases). What was sequenced was blood. This clonotype was obtained from a human donor in good health. CDR3 protein: CASSYSKGQRTYEQYF. The DNA of the CDR3 is TGTGCCAGCAGTTACTCGAAGGGACAAAGGACCTACGAGCAGTACTTC.